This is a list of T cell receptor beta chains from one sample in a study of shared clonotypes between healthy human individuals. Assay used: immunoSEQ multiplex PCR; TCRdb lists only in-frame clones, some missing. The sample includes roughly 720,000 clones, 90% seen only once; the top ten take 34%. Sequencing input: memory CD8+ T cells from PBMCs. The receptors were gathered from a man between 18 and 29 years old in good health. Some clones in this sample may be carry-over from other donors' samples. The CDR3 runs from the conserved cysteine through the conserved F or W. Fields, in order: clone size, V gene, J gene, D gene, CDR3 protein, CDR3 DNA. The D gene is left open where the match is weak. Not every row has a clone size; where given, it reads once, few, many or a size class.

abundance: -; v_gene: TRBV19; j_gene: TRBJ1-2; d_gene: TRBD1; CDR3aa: CASSEYMDRGAYGYTF; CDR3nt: TGTGCCAGTAGCGAATATATGGACAGGGGAGCATATGGCTACACCTTC
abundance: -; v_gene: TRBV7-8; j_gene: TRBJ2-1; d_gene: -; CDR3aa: CASRVGGSNEQFF; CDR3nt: TGTGCCAGCCGGGTGGGGGGTTCCAATGAGCAGTTCTTC
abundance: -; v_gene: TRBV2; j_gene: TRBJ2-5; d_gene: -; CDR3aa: CASRGSPDRPLEETQYF; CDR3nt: TGTGCCAGCAGGGGGAGTCCCGACCGACCGTTGGAGGAGACCCAGTACTTC
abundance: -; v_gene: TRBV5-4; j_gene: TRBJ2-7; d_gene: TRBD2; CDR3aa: CASSLRASGRAAYEQYF; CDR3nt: TGTGCCAGCAGCTTGCGGGCTAGCGGGAGGGCGGCCTACGAGCAGTACTTC
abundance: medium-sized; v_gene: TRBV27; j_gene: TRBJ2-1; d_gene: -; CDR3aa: CASSLASVNDEQFF; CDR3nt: TGTGCCAGCAGTTTAGCTAGTGTTAATGATGAGCAGTTCTTC
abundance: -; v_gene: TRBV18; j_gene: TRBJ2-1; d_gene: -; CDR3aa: CASSPARVAYNEQFF; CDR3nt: TGTGCCAGCTCACCAGCCAGGGTCGCCTACAATGAGCAGTTCTTC
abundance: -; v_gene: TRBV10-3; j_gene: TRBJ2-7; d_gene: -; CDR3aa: CAISGEAGSPEQYF; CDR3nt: TGTGCCATCAGTGGAGAGGCGGGCAGCCCGGAGCAGTACTTC
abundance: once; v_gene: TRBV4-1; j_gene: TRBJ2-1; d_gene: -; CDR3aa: CASSLEGPRNNEQFF; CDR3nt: TGCGCCAGCAGCCTTGAAGGTCCTCGGAACAATGAGCAGTTCTTC
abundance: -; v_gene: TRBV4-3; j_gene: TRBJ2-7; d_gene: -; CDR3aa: CASSQSQDGYEQYF; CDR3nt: TGCGCCAGCAGCCAATCCCAAGACGGCTACGAGCAGTACTTC
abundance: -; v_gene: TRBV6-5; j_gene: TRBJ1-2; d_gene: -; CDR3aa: CASSYAAGDGYTF; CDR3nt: TGTGCCAGCAGTTATGCGGCAGGCGATGGCTACACCTTC
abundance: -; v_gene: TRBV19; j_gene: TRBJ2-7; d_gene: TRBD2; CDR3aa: CASSIAGLAGDEQYF; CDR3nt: TGTGCCAGTAGTATTGCGGGGCTAGCGGGAGACGAGCAGTACTTC
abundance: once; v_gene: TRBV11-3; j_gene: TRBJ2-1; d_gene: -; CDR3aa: CASSPQFRPYNEQFF; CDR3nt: TGTGCCAGCAGCCCCCAGTTCAGACCCTACAATGAGCAGTTCTTC
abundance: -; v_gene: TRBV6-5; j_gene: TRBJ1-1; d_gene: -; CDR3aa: CASSSLGPEAFF; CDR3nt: TGTGCCAGCAGCTCATTGGGACCTGAAGCTTTCTTT
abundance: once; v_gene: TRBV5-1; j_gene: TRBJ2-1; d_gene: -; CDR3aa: CASSVRNPNEQFF; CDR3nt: TGCGCCAGCAGCGTGCGAAACCCCAATGAGCAGTTCTTC
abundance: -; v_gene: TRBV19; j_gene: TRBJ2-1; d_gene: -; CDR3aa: CASSIDRTSSYNEQFF; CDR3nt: TGTGCCAGTAGTATAGATCGCACTAGCTCCTACAATGAGCAGTTCTTC
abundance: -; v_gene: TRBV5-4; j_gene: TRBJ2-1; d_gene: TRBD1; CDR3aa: CASSFTGGDEQFF; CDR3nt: TGTGCCAGCAGCTTTACAGGGGGCGATGAGCAGTTCTTC
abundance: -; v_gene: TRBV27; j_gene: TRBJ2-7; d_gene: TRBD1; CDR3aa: CASSLGQGINEQYF; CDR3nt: TGTGCCAGCAGTTTAGGACAGGGAATCAACGAGCAGTACTTC
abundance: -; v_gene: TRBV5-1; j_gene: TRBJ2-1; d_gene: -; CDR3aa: CASSLATYNEQFF; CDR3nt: TGCGCCAGCAGCTTGGCCACGTACAATGAGCAGTTCTTC
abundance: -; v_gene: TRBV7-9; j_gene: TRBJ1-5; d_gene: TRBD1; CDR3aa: CASSPTGMGQPQHF; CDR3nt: TGTGCCAGCAGCCCGACAGGGATGGGTCAGCCCCAGCATTTT